The rows below give T cell receptor beta chains drawn from one sample of a study of CD8+ T cells in alopecia areata. This table comes from immunoSEQ multiplex PCR, and its TCRdb copy is limited to in-frame clones, with some not included. Counted here are around 100,000 clones, 41% occurring once; the ten biggest clones make up approximately 1.5%. Sequenced material: CD4+ T cells sorted from blood. These receptors all stem from a human donor with alopecia areata. Both conserved end residues are part of each CDR3. D genes are given only for firm matches. Size tells how often a clone was seen (once, few, many) or the class of an expanded clone, and some rows leave it out.

CASSYSGGNTIYF	TGTGCCAGCAGTTACTCAGGGGGAAACACCATATATTTT	NA	TRBV6-5	13	TRBJ1-3	NA
CASSLWTGRSNSNQPQHF	TGTGCCAGCAGTTTATGGACCGGGAGGAGCAATAGCAATCAGCCCCAGCATTTT	few	TRBV28	18	TRBJ1-5	NA
CASSFGEYEQYF	TGTGCCAGCTCGTTCGGAGAATACGAGCAGTACTTC	NA	TRBV18	12	TRBJ2-7	NA
CASSYPLATYEQYF	TGTGCCAGCAGTTACCCACTAGCAACCTACGAGCAGTACTTC	NA	TRBV6-6	14	TRBJ2-7	NA
CASSTERIGAQYF	TGCGCCAGCAGCACAGAGAGGATAGGGGCCCAGTACTTC	few	TRBV10-2	13	TRBJ2-5	NA
CASSEGGGRTEAFF	TGTGCCAGCAGTGAAGGAGGGGGCAGGACTGAAGCTTTCTTT	NA	TRBV2	14	TRBJ1-1	TRBD1
CASSLGHSREQYF	TGTGCCAGCAGTTTGGGCCACTCGAGGGAGCAGTACTTC	few	TRBV28	13	TRBJ2-7	NA
CASSRTGASSPLHF	TGTGCCAGCAGCCGGACAGGGGCGAGTTCACCCCTCCACTTT	NA	TRBV7-3	14	TRBJ1-6	TRBD1
CASSQGGSQETQYF	TGCGCCAGCAGCCAAGGAGGGTCCCAAGAGACCCAGTACTTC	NA	TRBV4-1	14	TRBJ2-5	NA
CSVQEGGSYGYTF	TGCAGCGTTCAAGAAGGGGGGAGCTATGGCTACACCTTC	NA	TRBV29-1	13	TRBJ1-2	NA
CASGSASGIGTQYF	TGTGCCAGCGGGTCGGCTAGCGGAATAGGGACCCAGTACTTC	NA	TRBV2	14	TRBJ2-5	TRBD2
CAWSVQSHEQFF	TGTGCCTGGAGTGTACAGAGCCATGAGCAGTTCTTC	NA	TRBV30	12	TRBJ2-1	NA
CAWSTGLETQYF	TGTGCCTGGAGCACAGGGCTGGAGACCCAGTACTTC	few	TRBV30	12	TRBJ2-5	NA
CASSLSVSEANVLTF	TGCGCCAGCAGCTTGTCTGTCTCTGAGGCCAACGTCCTGACTTTC	NA	TRBV5-1	15	TRBJ2-6	NA
CASSQGREFWETQYF	TGTGCCAGCAGCCAAGGGCGGGAGTTCTGGGAGACCCAGTACTTC	NA	TRBV4-2	15	TRBJ2-5	TRBD2
CAWSALRQGEQPQHF	TGTGCCTGGAGTGCACTCCGGCAGGGGGAACAGCCCCAGCATTTT	few	TRBV30	15	TRBJ1-5	TRBD1
CASSFDGNTGELFF	TGCGCCAGCAGCTTCGACGGGAACACCGGGGAGCTGTTTTTT	NA	TRBV5-1	14	TRBJ2-2	NA
CASSHGGLDTQYF	TGTGCCAGCAGCCATGGAGGTTTGGATACGCAGTATTTT	few	TRBV5-4	13	TRBJ2-3	NA
CSSPRTASSYNEQFF	TGCAGCTCTCCGAGGACGGCGAGCTCCTACAATGAGCAGTTCTTC	NA	TRBV29-1	15	TRBJ2-1	NA
CSVGGRGPHNEQFF	TGCAGCGTTGGGGGCCGGGGGCCACACAATGAGCAGTTCTTC	few	TRBV29-1	14	TRBJ2-1	NA
CASKASQETQYF	TGTGCCAGCAAGGCTAGCCAGGAGACCCAGTACTTC	few	TRBV6-5	12	TRBJ2-5	NA
CASSWGTGTTNTGELFF	TGTGCCAGCAGCTGGGGCACCGGGACCACAAACACCGGGGAGCTGTTTTTT	NA	TRBV7-9	17	TRBJ2-2	NA
CASSAGTGNQPQHF	TGCGCCAGCAGTGCCGGGACGGGGAATCAGCCCCAGCATTTT	NA	TRBV5-1	14	TRBJ1-5	NA
CASSLAGGGGHEQFF	TGTGCCAGCAGCTTGGCTGGCGGGGGGGGTCATGAGCAGTTCTTC	few	TRBV5-4	15	TRBJ2-1	TRBD2
CASSLVPGAGDTQYF	TGCGCCAGCAGCTTGGTTCCGGGGGCGGGAGATACGCAGTATTTT	NA	TRBV5-1	15	TRBJ2-3	NA
CPGLGETQYF	TGTCCCGGACTCGGGGAGACCCAGTACTTC	few	TRBV14	10	TRBJ2-5	NA
CSVTTWGGRQVEQFF	TGCAGCGTTACCACTTGGGGCGGGAGACAAGTTGAGCAGTTCTTC	few	TRBV29-1	15	TRBJ2-1	TRBD2
CASSQVGAGGGTQYF	TGCGCCAGCAGCCAAGTAGGAGCGGGGGGAGGGACCCAGTACTTC	few	TRBV4-3	15	TRBJ2-5	TRBD2
CSVLRDGYTF	TGCAGCGTTTTAAGAGACGGCTACACCTTC	NA	TRBV29-1	10	TRBJ1-2	NA
CASRSGTGIYNEQFF	TGTGCCAGCAGATCCGGGACAGGGATCTACAATGAGCAGTTCTTC	NA	TRBV11-2	15	TRBJ2-1	TRBD1
CASRGQGAGGYTF	TGTGCCAGCAGGGGACAGGGAGCCGGAGGCTACACCTTC	NA	TRBV2	13	TRBJ1-2	TRBD1
CASSWGRAYNEQFF	TGTGCCAGCAGTTGGGGCAGGGCCTACAATGAGCAGTTCTTC	NA	TRBV27	14	TRBJ2-1	NA
CASSLNAGDQPQHF	TGTGCCAGCAGCTTAAACGCAGGGGATCAGCCCCAGCATTTT	few	TRBV7-2	14	TRBJ1-5	NA
CAWSVPGSGSLGEQFF	TGTGCCTGGAGTGTACCGGGTAGCGGGTCCTTGGGTGAGCAGTTCTTC	NA	TRBV30	16	TRBJ2-1	TRBD2
CASSVDPGQETQYF	TGTGCCAGCAGCGTAGACCCAGGCCAAGAGACCCAGTACTTC	few	TRBV9	14	TRBJ2-5	NA
CASSSSADYEQYF	TGTGCCAGCAGTAGCAGCGCCGACTACGAGCAGTACTTC	NA	TRBV5-4	13	TRBJ2-7	NA
CASSLGPLPSYEQYF	TGTGCCAGCAGCCTAGGCCCACTCCCCTCCTACGAGCAGTACTTC	NA	TRBV14	15	TRBJ2-7	NA
CASSRLGANVLTF	TGTGCCAGCAGCCGATTAGGGGCCAACGTCCTGACTTTC	few	TRBV7-2	13	TRBJ2-6	NA
CASSYPGRERETQYF	TGTGCCAGCAGCTACCCCGGACGGGAGAGGGAGACCCAGTACTTC	NA	TRBV5-4	15	TRBJ2-5	NA
CSVRTRTGIYEQYF	TGCAGCGTCAGGACTAGGACAGGAATTTACGAGCAGTACTTC	NA	TRBV29-1	14	TRBJ2-7	NA
CASSLFGQGYGYTF	TGTGCCAGCAGCTTATTTGGACAGGGCTATGGCTACACCTTC	NA	TRBV7-3	14	TRBJ1-2	TRBD1
CASSPSGVEGSYEQYF	TGTGCCAGCTCACCGTCTGGGGTAGAAGGGTCCTACGAGCAGTACTTC	NA	TRBV18	16	TRBJ2-7	NA
CASSLGGSGANVLTF	TGCGCCAGCAGCTTGGGAGGGTCTGGGGCCAACGTCCTGACTTTC	NA	TRBV5-1	15	TRBJ2-6	NA
CASSDTSDRRPSVQYF	TGCGCCAGCAGTGATACCTCCGACAGGCGCCCTAGCGTTCAGTACTTC	few	TRBV10-2	16	TRBJ2-4	NA
CAWSVGRVVSNEQFF	TGTGCCTGGAGTGTAGGGCGAGTGGTGAGTAATGAGCAGTTCTTC	NA	TRBV30	15	TRBJ2-1	NA